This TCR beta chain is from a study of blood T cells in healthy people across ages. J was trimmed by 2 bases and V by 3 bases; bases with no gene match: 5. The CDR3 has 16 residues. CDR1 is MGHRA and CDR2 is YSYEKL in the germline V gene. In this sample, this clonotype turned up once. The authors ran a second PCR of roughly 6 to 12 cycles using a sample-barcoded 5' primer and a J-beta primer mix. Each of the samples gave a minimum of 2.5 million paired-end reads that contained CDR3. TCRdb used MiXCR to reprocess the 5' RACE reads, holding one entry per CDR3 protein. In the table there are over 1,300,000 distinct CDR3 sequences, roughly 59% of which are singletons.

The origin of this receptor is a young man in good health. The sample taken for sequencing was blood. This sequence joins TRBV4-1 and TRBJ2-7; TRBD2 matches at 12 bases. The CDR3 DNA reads TGCGCCAGCAGCCAGCTGGGACTAGCGGGCCCCTACGAGCAGTACTTC. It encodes CASSQLGLAGPYEQYF.